This paragraph covers one TCR beta chain sequence. Its antigen remains unidentified. The sample belongs to a study of identical twins. One entry per CDR3 protein results from TCRdb running MiXCR on the 5' RACE reads. The sample includes 450,000 or so distinct CDR3 sequences, approximately 25% of them seen just once. This CDR3 has 16 amino acids. Trimming removed 5 bases from V and 7 bases from J; junction bases left unmatched: 13. Germline CDR1 reads SEHNR; CDR2 reads FQNEAQ (reference sequence). Notes on the study in general: Beta out-of-frame sequences showed weaker excess sharing between twins. Compared with unrelated sharing, twin-shared out-of-frame alpha sequences had more low-probability sequences.

Among all donors, each was a healthy Caucasian. These data were also reused for a study on T cells expressing NK-cell markers. Per that paper: Sorting was restricted to alpha-beta TCR T cells by an anti-gamma-delta TCR antibody in several experiments.

This receptor was identified in a woman aged 18-35 years in good health. V usage is TRBV7-9 and J usage is TRBJ2-1; 8 positions agree with TRBD1. Sequencing was performed on CD4+ T cells sorted from blood. CDR3: CASSLGEDRGANEQFF. Written as DNA, the CDR3 is TGTGCCAGCAGCCTGGGAGAAGACAGGGGCGCGAATGAGCAGTTCTTC.